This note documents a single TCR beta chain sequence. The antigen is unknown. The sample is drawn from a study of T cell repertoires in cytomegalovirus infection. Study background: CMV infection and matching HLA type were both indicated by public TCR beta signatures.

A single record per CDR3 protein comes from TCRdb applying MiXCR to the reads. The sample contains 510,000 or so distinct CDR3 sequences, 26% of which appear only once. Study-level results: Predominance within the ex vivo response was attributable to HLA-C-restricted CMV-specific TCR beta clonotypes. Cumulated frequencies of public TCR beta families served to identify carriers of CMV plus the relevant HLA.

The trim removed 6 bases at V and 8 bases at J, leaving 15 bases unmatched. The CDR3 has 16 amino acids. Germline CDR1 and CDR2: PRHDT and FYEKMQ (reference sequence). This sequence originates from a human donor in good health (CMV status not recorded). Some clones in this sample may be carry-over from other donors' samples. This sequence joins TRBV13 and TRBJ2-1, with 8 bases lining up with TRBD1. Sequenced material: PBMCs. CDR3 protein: CASSHPGTGIMYEQFF. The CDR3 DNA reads TGTGCCAGCAGTCACCCTGGGACAGGTATTATGTATGAGCAGTTCTTC.